The rows below give T cell receptor beta chains drawn from one sample of a study of tumor-infiltrating lymphocytes in primary liver carcinoma. TCRdb re-called the multiplex PCR reads through MiXCR, storing one row per CDR3 protein. The repertoire includes roughly 330,000 distinct CDR3 sequences, around three fifths of them detected once, and 5% to 6.5% sits in the top ten. The sample was peripheral blood. All receptors come from a man aged 35 to 55 with primary liver carcinoma and hepatitis B virus infection. Each CDR3 is given with its conserved first and last residue. The D gene is left open where the match is weak. Expanded clones get a size class; other rows say once, few or many, or leave the size out.

J	D	V	size	CDR3	DNA
TRBJ2-1	.	TRBV11-1	.	CASSHTSYDEQFF	TGTGCCAGCAGCCATACTAGTTACGATGAGCAGTTCTTC
TRBJ2-1	TRBD2	TRBV5-4	few	CASSQPGLANNEQFF	TGTGCCAGCAGCCAACCGGGACTAGCGAACAATGAGCAGTTCTTC
TRBJ2-7	.	TRBV11-2	.	CASSLDPGTRDYVYEQYF	TGTGCCAGCAGCTTAGATCCTGGAACCCGTGACTACGTCTACGAGCAGTACTTC
TRBJ2-1	.	TRBV11-2	.	CDNSLDLIIYNEQFF	TGTGACAACAGCTTAGATCTCATAATTTACAATGAGCAGTTCTTC
TRBJ2-7	.	TRBV11-2	.	CASSLGQGTYEQYF	TGTGCCAGCAGCTTGGGACAAGGAACCTACGAGCAGTACTTC
TRBJ1-5	.	TRBV6-5	.	CASGYSGNQPRHF	TGTGCCAGCGGATACAGCGGTAATCAGCCCCGGCATTTT
TRBJ2-5	.	TRBV4-1	.	CTSNQAGGAQYF	TGCACCAGCAACCAAGCCGGGGGCGCACAGTACTTC
TRBJ2-3	TRBD1	TRBV6-1	.	CTSSEAAGGMDTQYF	TGTACCAGCAGTGAAGCGGCAGGGGGCATGGATACGCAGTATTTT
TRBJ1-3	.	TRBV11-2	once	CASSLYRNGNTIYF	TGTGCCAGCAGCCTGTACAGGAATGGAAACACCATATATTTT
TRBJ2-1	TRBD2	TRBV6-4	.	CASSDTSVSFNEQFF	TGTGCCAGCAGTGACACTAGCGTGAGCTTCAATGAGCAGTTCTTC
TRBJ1-2	.	TRBV6-5	few	CASSSEGGGRGYTF	TGTGCCAGCAGTTCGGAGGGTGGGGGGCGGGGCTACACCTTC
TRBJ1-5	.	TRBV6-1	many	CASSADIYSNQPQHF	TGTGCCAGCAGTGCGGACATTTATAGCAATCAGCCCCAGCATTTT
TRBJ1-5	.	TRBV14	once	CASSQDRLGPPNQPQHF	TGTGCCAGCAGCCAAGATCGGTTGGGGCCCCCCAATCAGCCCCAGCATTTT
TRBJ2-3	TRBD2	TRBV4-1	many	CASSQGRLAQRTDTQYF	TGCGCCAGCAGCCAAGGACGACTAGCGCAACGCACAGATACGCAGTATTTT
TRBJ2-1	.	TRBV11-3	once	CASSWGLGDEQFF	TGTGCCAGCAGCTGGGGACTGGGGGATGAGCAGTTCTTC
TRBJ2-7	.	TRBV5-1	.	CASSSQDTYEQYF	TGCGCCAGCAGCTCCCAGGATACCTACGAGCAGTACTTC
TRBJ2-7	TRBD2	TRBV7-2	.	CASSLDGTSGRFEQYF	TGTGCCAGCAGCTTAGATGGGACTAGCGGGAGGTTTGAGCAGTACTTC
TRBJ1-1	.	TRBV12-3/TRBV12-4	many	CASSSFGNTEAFF	TGTGCCAGCAGTTCCTTCGGGAACACTGAAGCTTTCTTT
TRBJ1-5	TRBD1	TRBV11-3	.	CVSSPPEVVAGGHQPQHF	TGTGTCAGCAGCCCCCCGGAGGTGGTAGCAGGGGGTCATCAGCCCCAACATTTT
TRBJ2-1	.	TRBV10-2	.	CVSSERWANEQFF	TGCGTCAGCAGTGAGAGGTGGGCCAATGAGCAGTTCTTC
TRBJ1-1	.	TRBV29-1	many	CSVRDLNTEAFF	TGCAGCGTTAGAGACCTGAACACTGAAGCTTTCTTT
TRBJ2-7	.	TRBV11-2	.	CASSSLRRGPPYEQYF	TGTGCCAGTAGCTCGCTGAGGCGGGGGCCACCCTACGAGCAGTACTTC
TRBJ2-3	.	TRBV10-3	many	CAMSEEGGSTDTQYF	TGTGCCATGTCTGAAGAGGGGGGTAGCACAGATACGCAGTATTTT
TRBJ2-3	TRBD2	TRBV6-2/TRBV6-3	few	CASSLGLAVTDTQYF	TGTGCCAGCAGTCTGGGACTAGCTGTCACAGATACGCAGTATTTT
TRBJ2-1	.	TRBV11-2	.	CASSVRSRAGYNEQFF	TGTGCCAGCAGCGTCCGCTCGAGGGCGGGGTACAATGAGCAGTTCTTC
TRBJ2-7	.	TRBV5-4	.	CASSLGTGIMAYEQYF	TGTGCCAGCAGCTTGGGAACAGGAATAATGGCCTACGAGCAGTACTTC
TRBJ2-7	.	TRBV11-2	.	CASSLARFGYEQRF	TGTGCCAGCAGCTTAGCCAGGTTCGGCTACGAGCAGCGCTTC
TRBJ2-7	.	TRBV10-1	.	CASKNPRVLASSYEQYF	TGCGCCAGCAAGAACCCAAGGGTTCTGGCGAGTTCCTACGAGCAGTACTTC
TRBJ2-1	TRBD2	TRBV5-5	.	CASSSGTSGYNEQFF	TGTGCCAGCAGCTCGGGGACTAGCGGCTACAATGAGCAGTTCTTC
TRBJ2-1	.	TRBV5-4	.	CASSVRGPDNEQFF	TGTGCCAGCAGCGTGAGGGGCCCCGACAATGAGCAGTTCTTC
TRBJ1-2	.	TRBV12-3/TRBV12-4	.	CASSRTANYGYTF	TGTGCCAGCAGTCGGACAGCCAACTATGGCTACACCTTC
TRBJ1-1	.	TRBV10-3	.	CAIRGQGEASF	TGTGCCATCAGAGGGCAGGGTGAAGCTTCCTTT
TRBJ2-3	.	TRBV30	.	CAWKPGATDTQYF	TGTGCCTGGAAGCCGGGGGCCACAGATACGCAGTATTTT
TRBJ1-4	.	TRBV6-1	.	CASSEIREREKLFF	TGTGCCAGCAGTGAAATTAGGGAGCGTGAAAAACTGTTTTTT
TRBJ2-7	.	TRBV6-1	.	CASRDGQIRGYDQYF	TGTGCTAGCAGAGACGGACAGATAAGGGGCTACGACCAGTACTTC
TRBJ1-2	.	TRBV29-1	many	CSVVGGSSNYGYTF	TGCAGCGTTGTGGGGGGAAGCAGTAACTATGGCTACACCTTC
TRBJ1-2	.	TRBV28	.	CASSLSYYGYTF	TGTGCCAGCAGTTTGTCTTACTATGGCTACACCTTC
TRBJ2-5	TRBD2	TRBV5-1	few	CASSLPSGKETQYF	TGCGCCAGCAGCTTGCCCAGCGGGAAGGAGACCCAGTACTTC
TRBJ2-2	.	TRBV5-6	.	CASGLNTNTGELFF	TGTGCCAGCGGCTTAAATACGAACACCGGGGAGCTGTTTTTT
TRBJ2-7	.	TRBV5-1	few	CASSPGDRAYEQYF	TGCGCCAGCAGCCCGGGGGACCGGGCCTACGAGCAGTACTTC
TRBJ2-1	TRBD1	TRBV6-2/TRBV6-3	few	CASSTTGYNEQFF	TGTGCCAGCAGTACGACAGGGTACAATGAGCAGTTCTTC
TRBJ2-1	TRBD2	TRBV10-2	.	CASSERGTRWDEQFF	TGCGCCAGCAGTGAGCGAGGGACTAGATGGGATGAGCAGTTCTTC
TRBJ2-1	TRBD2	TRBV5-1	many	CASSWTSGRDNEQFF	TGCGCCAGCAGCTGGACTAGCGGCAGAGACAATGAGCAGTTCTTC
TRBJ2-7	.	TRBV11-2	.	CASSLVQGMAYEQYF	TGTGCCAGCAGCTTAGTGCAGGGGATGGCCTACGAGCAGTACTTC
TRBJ1-5	.	TRBV5-1	.	CASSPTGDLSNQPQHF	TGCGCCAGCAGCCCCACAGGAGACCTCAGCAATCAGCCCCAGCATTTT
TRBJ2-5	TRBD1	TRBV6-5	many	CASRRDRTRQETQYF	TGTGCCAGCAGGCGGGACAGGACGAGACAAGAGACCCAGTACTTC
TRBJ1-5	TRBD1	TRBV6-5	few	CASSSSGTGDQPQHF	TGTGCCAGCAGTAGCTCGGGGACAGGGGATCAGCCCCAGCATTTT
TRBJ2-3	TRBD2	TRBV6-6	many	CASRAGEADTQYF	TGTGCCAGCAGAGCGGGAGAGGCAGATACGCAGTATTTT
TRBJ1-2	TRBD1	TRBV10-3	.	CATSSGTGGYGYTF	TGTGCCACCAGTTCTGGGACAGGGGGCTATGGCTACACCTTC
TRBJ2-5	TRBD1	TRBV12-3/TRBV12-4	few	CASSFGQGPQETQYF	TGTGCCAGCAGTTTCGGACAGGGGCCCCAAGAGACCCAGTACTTC
TRBJ2-4	.	TRBV12-3/TRBV12-4	many	CASSSSGKNIQYF	TGTGCCAGCAGTTCCAGCGGCAAAAACATTCAGTACTTC
TRBJ1-4	.	TRBV6-5	.	CASRSDRRANEKLLF	TGTGCCAGCAGAAGTGACAGGAGGGCTAATGAAAAACTGCTTTTT
TRBJ2-7	.	TRBV11-2	.	CASSLDYSYGQYF	TGTGCCAGCAGCTTAGATTACAGCTACGGGCAGTACTTC